Given below is one T cell receptor beta chain in context. Germline CDR1 and CDR2: KGHDR and SFDVKD. The germline V and J ends were trimmed by 7 bases and 4 bases, with 16 bases remaining between them. CDR3 length: 14 amino acids. This entry is derived from a study of control samples from healthy donors and cancer patients. Assay: immunoSEQ multiplex PCR; the TCRdb copy retains only in-frame clones and omits some. The sample carries around 140,000 clones, roughly 94% recorded once. Sample: blood. The V gene is TRBV24-1, the J gene TRBJ2-7; D is unresolved. This receptor was obtained from a man between 35 and 55 years old in good health. CDR3 nucleotides: TGTGCCACCAGCACCGATTCCCGAAATTACGAGCAGTACTTC. Translated: CATSTDSRNYEQYF.